The 19 T cell receptor beta chains given below trace back to one sample, sequenced in a study of CD8+ T cells in alopecia areata. Sample treatment: oral pan-JAK inhibitor, 5-10 mg twice daily. TCR sequencing used cDNA made by reverse transcription of extracted RNA. The protocol was immunoSEQ multiplex PCR, while the TCRdb copy is restricted to in-frame clones and leaves out a portion. Seen here are around 180,000 clones, around three fifths observed once, and the top ten hold approximately 1%. The specimen was CD4+ T cells sorted from blood, collected at week 24, from a patient treated with tofacitinib. The receptors shown here come from a human donor with alopecia areata.

Only a few counts were recorded for this clone. The genes are TRBV6-1 and TRBJ2-1; D is unclear. Trimming left V 7 bases short and J 9 bases short, with 10 bases between. CDR3 length: 11 residues. Germline V gene sequence: CDR1 MNHNS, CDR2 SASEGT. CDR3 residues: CASKSQFEQFF. CDR3 bases: TGTGCCAGCAAGAGTCAGTTTGAGCAGTTCTTC.

V usage is TRBV7-9 and J usage is TRBJ1-6, with D hard to call. CDR1 SEHNR and CDR2 FQNEAQ come from the germline V gene (reference sequence). This CDR3 comprises 16 residues. Deletions cut 5 bases from V and 2 bases from J, with 13 bases between. Here the CDR3 reads CASSPTGIPYNSPLHF. DNA of the CDR3: TGTGCCAGCAGCCCGACGGGGATTCCCTATAATTCACCCCTCCACTTT.

The rearrangement uses TRBV4-1 and TRBJ1-2; no firm D call. Germline lookup yields CDR1 MGHRA and CDR2 YSYEKL. This CDR3 has 14 residues. V was clipped by 0 bases and J by 4 bases, with 9 bases between them. The CDR3 reads CASSQEEGGYGYTF. CDR3 coding DNA: TGCGCCAGCAGCCAAGAGGAGGGCGGCTATGGCTACACCTTC.

This chain uses TRBV6-6 with TRBJ2-3; 7 positions agree with TRBD2. Trimming cost V 2 bases and J 2 bases; bases outside gene matches: 4. Per the germline V gene, CDR1 is MNHNY and CDR2 is SVGAGI (reference sequence). The CDR3 spans 15 residues. DNA of the CDR3: TGTGCCAGCAGTTACGGCGGGGGAGCCACAGATACGCAGTATTTT. As protein: CASSYGGGATDTQYF.

The chain couples TRBV7-2 to TRBJ2-3; TRBD1 or TRBD2 may be the D gene (5 bases each). Trimming stripped 5 bases from V and 1 base from J, with 13 bases between. Germline CDR1 and CDR2: SGHTA and FQGNSA. This CDR3 is built from 15 residues. CDR3 residues: CASSAQLGGTDTQYF. The CDR3 DNA follows: TGTGCCAGCAGCGCACAACTGGGGGGCACAGATACGCAGTATTTT.

The V and J genes are TRBV15 and TRBJ1-1; D is ambiguous. Trimming removed 1 base from V and 0 bases from J, with 9 bases in between. This CDR3 is built from 15 residues. From germline, CDR1 is LNHNV and CDR2 YYDKDF (reference sequence). CDR3 loop: CATSRAGSVNTEAFF. The CDR3 nucleotides are TGTGCCACCAGCAGAGCGGGGTCGGTGAACACTGAAGCTTTCTTT.

In its sample, this clone was seen once. The chain combines TRBV4-1 with TRBJ1-2; tentatively, D is TRBD1 (6 bases). The ends were cut back, 0 bases at V and 7 bases at J, with 15 bases in the middle. The germline V gene encodes CDR1 MGHRA and CDR2 YSYEKL. The CDR3 spans 15 residues. The CDR3 region has the DNA TGCGCCAGCAGCCAAGATATACAGGGCAACACTGGCTACACCTTC. Translating gives CASSQDIQGNTGYTF.

In regard to this clone: Within the sample, other DNA sequences also encode this same CDR3. V usage is TRBV30 and J usage is TRBJ1-5; the D is unclear. This CDR3 contains 12 residues. Trimming stripped 2 bases from V and 4 bases from J, with 6 bases between. Looked up from germline, CDR1 is GTSNPN and CDR2 is SVGIG (reference sequence). CDR3 region: CAWSRDNQPQHF. The CDR3 nucleotides read TGTGCCTGGAGTAGAGATAATCAGCCCCAGCATTTT.

The genes are TRBV2 and TRBJ2-4; D ambiguous. The CDR3 covers 14 residues. Germline V CDR1 and CDR2: SNHLY, FYNNEI. V was pared by 4 bases and J by 0 bases, with 7 bases between. CDR3 protein: CASSVELAKNIQYF. The CDR3 DNA is TGTGCCAGCAGTGTGGAATTAGCCAAAAACATTCAGTACTTC.

The chain joins TRBV5-6 to TRBJ2-1; perhaps TRBD2 as D (5 bases). This CDR3 region has 13 residues. The germline V gene has CDR1 SGHDT and CDR2 YYEEEE. V shed 4 bases and J shed 5 bases, with 10 bases lying between them. CDR3 nucleotide sequence: TGTGCCAGCAGCGGGCGGGCAAACAATGAGCAGTTCTTC. Protein sequence: CASSGRANNEQFF.

Here the CDR3 DNA reads TGCAGCCTGACAGTCTTATCGGGCTACACCTTC. This translates into CSLTVLSGYTF. The rearrangement uses TRBV20-1 and TRBJ1-2; D is perhaps TRBD1 (5 bases). CDR1 is DFQATT and CDR2 is SNEGSKA in the germline V gene (reference sequence). This CDR3 has 11 amino acids.

Only one count was recorded for this clone. The chain links TRBV25-1 to TRBJ2-1; 7 nucleotides agree with TRBD2. V shed 4 bases and J 3 bases; nucleotides not matched to a gene: 6. Germline assignment: CDR1 MGHDK and CDR2 SYGVNS. This CDR3 region has 15 residues. CDR3 nucleotides: TGTGCCAGCAGTGTTTTGAGCGGGGACTACAATGAGCAGTTCTTC. Protein product: CASSVLSGDYNEQFF.

The chain is built from TRBV2 and TRBJ2-5; unclear D gene. V dropped 3 bases and J dropped 7 bases, with 9 bases sitting between them. Germline V gene lookup returns CDR1 SNHLY and CDR2 FYNNEI. This CDR3 is built from 12 residues. This CDR3 reads CASSDGRGTQYF. CDR3 in DNA: TGTGCCAGCAGTGACGGTAGAGGGACCCAGTACTTC. The complete variable domain, with remaining parts taken from reference TRBV2 and TRBJ2-5, reads EPEVTQTPSHQVTQMGQEVILRCVPISNHLYFYWYRQILGQKVEFLVSFYNNEISEKSEIFDDQFSVERPDGSNFTLKIRSTKLEDSAMYFCASSDGRGTQYFGPGTRLLVL.

This clone was seen once. The chain uses TRBV6-1 and TRBJ1-1; D unresolved. This CDR3 comprises 15 residues. Trimming left V 6 bases short and J 6 bases short, with 20 bases between. Germline CDR1 MNHNS, CDR2 SASEGT. This CDR3 is CASSPVKGPIAEAFF. In DNA form, the CDR3 reads TGTGCCAGCAGCCCCGTTAAAGGGCCGATCGCTGAAGCTTTCTTT.

V usage is TRBV29-1 and J usage is TRBJ2-5, with TRBD2 matching 12 bases. The CDR3 loop spans 13 amino acids. From germline, CDR1 is SQVTM and CDR2 ANQGSEA. With V trimmed by 7 bases and J by 5 bases, 5 bases remained unmatched. The DNA for the CDR3 is TGCAGCGCTAGCGGGGGGGCCGGGGAGACCCAGTACTTC. Translation: CSASGGAGETQYF. Looking up the rest from reference TRBV29-1 and TRBJ2-5 gives the full variable domain: SAVISQKPSRDICQRGTSLTIQCQVDSQVTMMFWYRQQPGQSLTLIATANQGSEATYESGFVIDKFPISRPNLTFSTLTVSNMSPEDSSIYLCSASGGAGETQYFGPGTRLLVL.

The chain recombines TRBV27 with TRBJ2-7, with D unresolved. The germline V gene encodes CDR1 MNHEY and CDR2 SMNVEV (reference sequence). V shed 2 bases and J shed 3 bases, with 11 bases lying between them. The CDR3 contains 14 residues. The CDR3 sequence: CASSLKPVIYEQYF. Written as DNA, the CDR3 is TGTGCCAGCAGTTTAAAGCCTGTCATCTACGAGCAGTACTTC.

This clone has just a few counts. V gene TRBV2 combines with J gene TRBJ2-7; tentative D call: TRBD2 (6 bases). Germline CDR1 and CDR2: SNHLY and FYNNEI. The CDR3 has 13 amino acids. V was pared by 6 bases and J by 0 bases, with 9 bases between. The CDR3 loop reads CASREGPSYEQYF. The CDR3, as DNA: TGTGCCAGCAGGGAGGGGCCCTCCTACGAGCAGTACTTC.

J is TRBJ1-2 and V is TRBV30; D is unresolved. The CDR3 sequence is 13 residues long. Germline lookup yields CDR1 GTSNPN and CDR2 SVGIG (reference sequence). Trimming left V 6 bases short and J 3 bases short, with 14 bases between. CDR3 protein: CACFPGRDYGYTF. DNA for the CDR3: TGTGCCTGTTTTCCCGGGCGGGACTATGGCTACACCTTC.

This clone was seen a single time. This chain uses TRBV5-1 with TRBJ2-3; D ambiguous. There are 14 residues in the CDR3. The V end lost 1 base, the J end lost 2 bases, and 8 bases lay between the germline ends. CDR1 and CDR2 from the germline V gene are SGHRS and YFSETQ. The CDR3 loop reads CASSLLQTTDTQYF. CDR3 coding DNA: TGCGCCAGCAGCTTGCTTCAGACCACAGATACGCAGTATTTT.